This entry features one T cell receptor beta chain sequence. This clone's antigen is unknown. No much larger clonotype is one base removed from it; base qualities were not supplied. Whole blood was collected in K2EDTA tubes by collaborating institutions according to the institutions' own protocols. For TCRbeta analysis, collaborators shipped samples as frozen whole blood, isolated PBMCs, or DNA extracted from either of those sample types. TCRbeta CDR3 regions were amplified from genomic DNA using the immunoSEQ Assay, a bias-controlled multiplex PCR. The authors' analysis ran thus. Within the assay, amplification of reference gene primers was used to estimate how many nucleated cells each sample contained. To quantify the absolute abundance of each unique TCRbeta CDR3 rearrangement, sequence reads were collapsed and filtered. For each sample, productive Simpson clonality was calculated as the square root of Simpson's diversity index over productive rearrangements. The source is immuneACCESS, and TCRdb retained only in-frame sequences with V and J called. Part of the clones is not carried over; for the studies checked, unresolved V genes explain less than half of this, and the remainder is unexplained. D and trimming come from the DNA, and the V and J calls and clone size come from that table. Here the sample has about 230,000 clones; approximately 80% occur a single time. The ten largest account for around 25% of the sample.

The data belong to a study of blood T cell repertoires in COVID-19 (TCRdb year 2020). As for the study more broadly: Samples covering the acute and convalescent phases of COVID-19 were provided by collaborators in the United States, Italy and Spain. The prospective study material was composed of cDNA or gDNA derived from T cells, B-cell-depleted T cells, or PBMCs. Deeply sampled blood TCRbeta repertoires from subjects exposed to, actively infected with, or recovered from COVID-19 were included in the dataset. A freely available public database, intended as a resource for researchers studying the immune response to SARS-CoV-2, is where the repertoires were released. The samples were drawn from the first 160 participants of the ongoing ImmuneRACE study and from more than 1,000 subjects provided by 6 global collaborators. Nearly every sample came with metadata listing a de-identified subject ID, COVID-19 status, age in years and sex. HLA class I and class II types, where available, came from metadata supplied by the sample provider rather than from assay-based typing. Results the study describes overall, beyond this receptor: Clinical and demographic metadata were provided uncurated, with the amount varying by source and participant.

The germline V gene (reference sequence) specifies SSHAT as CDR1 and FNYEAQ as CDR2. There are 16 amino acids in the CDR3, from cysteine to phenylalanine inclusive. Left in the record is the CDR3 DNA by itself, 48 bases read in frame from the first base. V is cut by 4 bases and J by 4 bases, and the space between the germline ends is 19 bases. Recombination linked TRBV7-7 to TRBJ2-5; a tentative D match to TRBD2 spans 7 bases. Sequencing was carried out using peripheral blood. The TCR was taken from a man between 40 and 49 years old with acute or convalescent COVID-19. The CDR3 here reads CASSSPTRGGVETQYF. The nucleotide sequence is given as TGTGCCAGCAGCTCCCCGACGAGAGGGGGGGTAGAGACCCAGTACTTC.